The 7 T cell receptor beta chains given below trace back to one sample, sequenced in a study of PD-L1 blockade in urothelial cancer. The assay was immunoSEQ multiplex PCR, and TCRdb's table has in-frame clones only and misses some. The data contain tens of thousands of clones, about four fifths of them singletons. The sample's time point: pretreatment peripheral blood. The source material was PBMCs, sampled around atezolizumab (anti-PD-L1) treatment. The receptors were sampled from a man between 60 and 75 years old with urothelial cancer.

The chain is built from TRBV5-1 and TRBJ1-6; D gene ambiguous. Germline CDR1 SGHRS, CDR2 YFSETQ. The ends were cut back, 3 bases at V and 7 bases at J, with 11 bases in the middle. This CDR3 is 14 amino acids long. The CDR3 nucleotides are TGCGCCAGCAGCTCGCCGGGTCGCAATTCACCCCTCCACTTT. It encodes CASSSPGRNSPLHF.

There are a few counts of this clone. In DNA, the CDR3 is TGTGCCAGCAGCCCCGGGGGGGTTCCGTCGGGCGAGCAGTTCTTC. Translating gives CASSPGGVPSGEQFF. The gene calls are TRBV7-6 and TRBJ2-1, with 8 nucleotides matching TRBD2. Germline V gene sequence: CDR1 SGHVS, CDR2 FNYEAQ. With 5 bases clipped from V and 10 bases from J, the junction kept 13 bases outside the gene matches. The CDR3 contains 15 residues. The full variable domain, rest sourced from reference TRBV7-6 and TRBJ2-1, is GAGVSQSPRYKVTKRGQDVALRCDPISGHVSLYWYRQALGQGPEFLTYFNYEAQQDKSGLPNDRFSAERPEGSISTLTIQRTEQRDSAMYRCASSPGGVPSGEQFFGPGTRLTVL.

The chain combines TRBV7-8 with TRBJ2-5; 10 bases align to TRBD1. CDR3 length: 14 residues. V gave up 5 bases and J gave up 5 bases; unmatched junction bases: 5. Germline-derived CDR1 and CDR2 are SGHVS and FQNEAQ. CDR3 sequence reads: CASSRTGGLETQYF. CDR3 sequence (DNA): TGTGCCAGCAGCCGGACAGGGGGGCTTGAGACCCAGTACTTC.

This sequence joins TRBV6-5 and TRBJ2-2, with 7 bases identical to TRBD2. The germline gives CDR1 MNHEY, CDR2 SVGAGI. The length of the CDR3 is 16 residues. V lost 4 bases, J lost 6 bases, and 11 bases stayed unmatched. The CDR3 is CASSLASGVRSGELFF. CDR3 nucleotides: TGTGCCAGCAGTTTGGCCAGCGGGGTGAGGTCCGGGGAGCTGTTTTTT.

The chain is built from TRBV7-2 and TRBJ2-1, with 8 bases matching TRBD2. J lost 8 bases, V lost 5 bases, and 11 bases had no gene match. This CDR3 has 15 amino acids. The germline gives CDR1 SGHTA, CDR2 FQGNSA. CDR3 sequence (DNA): TGTGCCAGCAGCCAACCTGGGACTAGATCCGATGAGCAGTTCTTC. Protein: CASSQPGTRSDEQFF.

V usage is TRBV5-5 and J usage is TRBJ2-7; D possibly corresponds to TRBD2 (9 bases). Germline-derived CDR1 and CDR2 are SGHKS and YYEKEE (reference sequence). The CDR3 is made up of 15 amino acids. Trimming cost V 4 bases and J 5 bases, with 19 bases left between them. CDR3 residues: CASSLAGQEAHEQYF. In DNA form, the CDR3 reads TGTGCCAGCAGCCTAGCGGGACAGGAGGCTCACGAGCAGTACTTC.

This clone occurred a few times. The chain carries TRBV28 and TRBJ1-2, with TRBD1 identical over 7 bases. CDR1 is MDHEN, CDR2 SYDVKM, per germline. The CDR3 covers 13 residues. V dropped 5 bases and J dropped 4; count of bases not matched to a gene: 4. Written as DNA, the CDR3 is TGTGCCAGCAGTCCGGGACAGCGCTATGGCTACACCTTC. Translated: CASSPGQRYGYTF.